These 29 T cell receptor beta chains originate from one sample sequenced in a study of blood T cell repertoires in COVID-19. TCRdb's copy holds only in-frame clones and misses some; the assay was immunoSEQ multiplex PCR. The sample comprises about 72,000 clones, about 81% of which are singletons, and about 17% rests with the top ten. The sample taken for sequencing was peripheral blood. The receptors were gathered from a human donor in a cohort sampled during active COVID-19.

The chain combines TRBV19 with TRBJ1-4, with 11 bases identical to TRBD1. The trim removed 4 bases at V and 2 bases at J, leaving 3 bases unmatched. The germline V gene has CDR1 LNHDA and CDR2 SQIVND (reference sequence). The CDR3 is 16 amino acids. In DNA form, the CDR3 reads TGTGCCAGTAGTACCCGGACAGGGGGCACTAATGAAAAACTGTTTTTT. It encodes CASSTRTGGTNEKLFF.

This chain connects TRBV5-1 to TRBJ2-7; the match to TRBD1 covers 8 bases. The germline V gene has CDR1 SGHRS and CDR2 YFSETQ. The CDR3 runs to 14 residues. The ends lost 8 bases at V and 7 bases at J; junction bases unmatched: 14. CDR3 amino acids: CASSSGTGLLEQYF. In DNA, the CDR3 is TGCGCCAGTTCTTCTGGGACAGGCCTTTTGGAGCAGTACTTC.

V and J are TRBV11-3 and TRBJ1-1, with 7 nucleotides matching TRBD1. The CDR3 is made up of 13 amino acids. Trimming cost V 4 bases and J 4 bases; bases outside gene matches: 3. Germline CDR1 SGHNT, CDR2 YENEEA. Here the CDR3 DNA reads TGTGCCAGCAGCTCCTACAGGGGCACTGAAGCTTTCTTT. Amino acids: CASSSYRGTEAFF.

The V call is TRBV5-1, the J call TRBJ2-7; D might be TRBD1 (6 bases). This CDR3 has 14 amino acids. Germline V lookup: CDR1 SGHRS, CDR2 YFSETQ. The germline V and J ends were trimmed by 2 bases and 2 bases, with 11 bases remaining between them. Here the CDR3 reads CASSFRDTAYEQYF. For the CDR3, the DNA is TGCGCCAGCAGCTTCCGGGACACCGCCTACGAGCAGTACTTC.

The chain recombines TRBV10-3 with TRBJ2-7, with D perhaps TRBD2 (6 bases). The V end was cut by 3 bases, the J end by 0 bases, with 15 bases between. The length of the CDR3 is 16 residues. Germline loops: CDR1 ENHRY, CDR2 SYGVKD. CDR3: CAISDPGSAGSYEQYF. The CDR3 coding sequence is TGTGCCATCAGTGATCCGGGGTCAGCGGGCTCCTACGAGCAGTACTTC.

The chain links TRBV19 to TRBJ1-4, with D maybe TRBD1 (6 bases). Germline V gene lookup returns CDR1 LNHDA and CDR2 SQIVND (reference sequence). V was cut by 4 bases and J by 7 bases, with 16 bases left in between. The CDR3 loop spans 15 amino acids. DNA for the CDR3: TGTGCCAGTAGTACAACAGGGAGCGTTGGTGAAAAACTGTTTTTT. Translated, it gives CASSTTGSVGEKLFF.

The rearrangement links TRBV6-2 or TRBV6-3 to TRBJ1-1; no clear D. Per the germline V gene, CDR1 is MNHEY and CDR2 is SVGEGT. Trimming cost V 0 bases and J 7 bases, with 15 bases left between them. This CDR3 has 15 amino acids. The CDR3 DNA is TGTGCCAGCAGTTACTCGACTCTCTCCGTCGTTGAAGCTTTCTTT. This translates into CASSYSTLSVVEAFF.

The rearrangement uses TRBV2 and TRBJ2-7, with D possibly being TRBD2 (5 bases). Looked up from germline, CDR1 is SNHLY and CDR2 is FYNNEI. The ends were cut back, 4 bases at V and 3 bases at J, with 7 bases in the middle. The length of the CDR3 is 12 residues. Here the CDR3 DNA reads TGTGCCAGCAGTGGAGGGTTCTACGAGCAGTACTTC. This sequence encodes CASSGGFYEQYF. The whole variable domain, filled in from reference TRBV2 and TRBJ2-7, reads EPEVTQTPSHQVTQMGQEVILRCVPISNHLYFYWYRQILGQKVEFLVSFYNNEISEKSEIFDDQFSVERPDGSNFTLKIRSTKLEDSAMYFCASSGGFYEQYFGPGTRLTVT.

The V gene is TRBV29-1, the J gene TRBJ2-1, with a weak D call TRBD2 (7 bases). The V end was cut by 5 bases, the J end by 3 bases, with 14 bases between. This CDR3 is built from 14 residues. Looked up from germline, CDR1 is SQVTM and CDR2 is ANQGSEA. The CDR3 bases are TGCAGCGTTATGGGGGGGCCGAACTACAATGAGCAGTTCTTC. This encodes CSVMGGPNYNEQFF.

The V and J genes are TRBV7-2 and TRBJ1-2; TRBD1 matches at 8 bases. Germline CDR1 is SGHTA and CDR2 is FQGNSA. J gave up 7 bases and V 4 bases, and 5 bases lay outside the gene matches. The CDR3 is 13 residues long. CDR3 protein: CASSSQGATGYTF. CDR3 coding DNA: TGTGCCAGCAGCTCCCAGGGGGCCACTGGCTACACCTTC.

This chain joins TRBV7-2 and TRBJ1-5, with 7 bases aligning to TRBD1. V was pared by 2 bases and J by 1 base, with 2 bases of the junction left unmatched. CDR1 is SGHTA and CDR2 is FQGNSA in the germline V gene. CDR3 length: 15 amino acids. The CDR3 coding sequence is TGTGCCAGCAGCTTAAGGGGGCAGAGCAATCAGCCCCAGCATTTT. It encodes CASSLRGQSNQPQHF.

The chain recombines TRBV2 with TRBJ2-5; 11 bases match TRBD1. After removal of 5 bases from V and 4 bases from J, the junction contained 12 bases not matched to a gene. The CDR3 loop spans 17 amino acids. The germline V gene has CDR1 SNHLY and CDR2 FYNNEI. The CDR3 sequence: CASSPHIGQGARETQYF. CDR3 DNA: TGTGCCAGCAGTCCCCACATAGGACAGGGGGCGAGAGAGACCCAGTACTTC.

CDR3 sequence: CASSLEEWTFVEQYF. The CDR3 DNA follows: TGTGCCAGCAGCTTAGAAGAATGGACTTTCGTAGAGCAGTACTTC. The gene calls are TRBV7-9 and TRBJ2-7, with D perhaps matching TRBD2 (5 bases). The CDR3 is 15 amino acids. CDR1 SEHNR and CDR2 FQNEAQ come from the germline V gene (reference sequence). V shed 1 base and J shed 7 bases, with 17 bases lying between them.

The chain recombines TRBV10-3 with TRBJ1-2; 7 bases agree with TRBD1. The J segment lost 4 bases and the V segment lost 2 bases, leaving 4 bases of the junction unmatched. There are 14 residues in the CDR3. CDR1 is ENHRY and CDR2 is SYGVKD in the germline V gene. CDR3 residues: CAISEDRAGYGYTF. In DNA, the CDR3 is TGTGCCATCAGTGAGGACAGGGCAGGCTATGGCTACACCTTC.

V gene TRBV5-6 combines with J gene TRBJ1-4, with 8 bases that match TRBD1. V was pared by 4 bases and J by 6 bases, with 5 bases of the junction left unmatched. Germline CDR1 is SGHDT and CDR2 is YYEEEE. The CDR3 contains 14 residues. CDR3 nucleotides: TGTGCCAGCAGCCCGATGGACAGGGATGAAAAACTGTTTTTT. This codes for CASSPMDRDEKLFF. Complete variable domain (other parts from reference TRBV5-6 and TRBJ1-4): DAGVTQSPTHLIKTRGQQVTLRCSPKSGHDTVSWYQQALGQGPQFIFQYYEEEERQRGNFPDRFSGHQFPNYSSELNVNALLLGDSALYLCASSPMDRDEKLFFGSGTQLSVL.

The V gene is TRBV14, the J gene TRBJ1-2; D remains unclear. CDR3 length: 12 residues. In germline, CDR1 is SGHDN, CDR2 FVKESK. Trimming removed 4 bases at V and 5 bases at J, with 8 bases between. CDR3 DNA sequence: TGTGCCAGCAGCCGTCAGACTTATGGCTACACCTTC. Encoded protein: CASSRQTYGYTF.

This rearrangement joins TRBV13 to TRBJ1-1; 11 positions match TRBD1. Germline V gene sequence: CDR1 PRHDT, CDR2 FYEKMQ (reference sequence). Unmatched junction bases numbered 19, after V lost 6 bases and J lost 4 bases. The CDR3 has 19 residues. CDR3 sequence reads: CASRVASRGTGGSTTEAFF. CDR3 bases: TGTGCCAGCAGAGTAGCTTCTAGGGGGACAGGGGGAAGTACCACTGAAGCTTTCTTT.

The rearrangement links TRBV6-6 to TRBJ1-1; D gene ambiguous. The CDR3 has 13 residues. Germline CDR1 is MNHNY and CDR2 is SVGAGI (reference sequence). V was shortened by 6 bases and J by 4 bases, with 12 bases between the two germline ends. The CDR3 region has the DNA TGTGCCAGCAGACCCATCGTGAGCACTGAAGCTTTCTTT. Protein product: CASRPIVSTEAFF.

The chain links TRBV7-9 to TRBJ1-1; D remains ambiguous. The CDR3 totals 12 residues. V was pared by 2 bases and J by 6 bases, with 7 bases between. CDR1 and CDR2 (germline): SEHNR, FQNEAQ (reference sequence). CDR3 coding DNA: TGTGCCAGCAGCTTACACGGGTCTGAAGCTTTCTTT. Translated, it gives CASSLHGSEAFF.

The chain has TRBV9 and TRBJ2-7; 7 bases map to TRBD1. The germline CDR1 and CDR2 sequences are SGDLS and YYNGEE. The trim removed 1 base at V and 0 bases at J, leaving 4 bases unmatched. The CDR3 has 15 residues. CDR3 in DNA: TGTGCCAGCAGCGTACTAGGGGACAGCTCCTACGAGCAGTACTTC. It translates to CASSVLGDSSYEQYF.

The chain couples TRBV9 to TRBJ2-7, with 9 bases that match TRBD2. The CDR3 totals 17 residues. Germline CDR1 is SGDLS and CDR2 is YYNGEE. J was trimmed by 2 bases and V by 3 bases; bases with no gene match: 12. CDR3 sequence reads: CASSDNAGGANPYEQYF. CDR3 sequence (DNA): TGTGCCAGCAGCGACAACGCGGGGGGGGCGAACCCCTACGAGCAGTACTTC.

The rearrangement links TRBV5-1 to TRBJ2-2, with D possibly matching TRBD1 (5 bases). The CDR3 sequence is 15 residues long. Germline V lookup: CDR1 SGHRS, CDR2 YFSETQ. V was clipped by 1 base and J by 6 bases, with 13 bases between them. CDR3 protein: CASSLIQGSAGELFF. The CDR3 coding sequence is TGCGCCAGCAGCTTGATCCAGGGCTCGGCCGGGGAGCTGTTTTTT.

This clone showed up just a few times. The chain has TRBV6-2 or TRBV6-3 and TRBJ1-5, with TRBD1 identical over 12 bases. Trimming removed 2 bases from V and 1 base from J; junction bases left unmatched: 6. The CDR3 is made up of 18 amino acids. Germline loops: CDR1 MNHEY, CDR2 SVGEGT. The CDR3 loop reads CASSYIRGQGASNQPQHF. The CDR3 DNA follows: TGTGCCAGCAGTTACATCAGGGGACAGGGGGCGAGCAATCAGCCCCAGCATTTT.

The rearrangement uses TRBV7-2 and TRBJ1-1; D not certain. The length of the CDR3 is 12 residues. CDR1 is SGHTA, CDR2 FQGNSA, per germline. Trimming pared 5 bases from V and 4 bases from J, leaving 8 bases between. CDR3 sequence: CASSPRATEAFF. For the CDR3, the DNA is TGTGCCAGCAGCCCGCGGGCCACTGAAGCTTTCTTT. The whole variable domain, remainder taken from reference TRBV7-2 and TRBJ1-1, is GAGVSQSPSNKVTEKGKDVELRCDPISGHTALYWYRQSLGQGLEFLIYFQGNSAPDKSGLPSDRFSAERTGGSVSTLTIQRTQQEDSAVYLCASSPRATEAFFGQGTRLTVV.

This chain links TRBV7-2 with TRBJ2-6, with D tentatively TRBD1 (7 bases). Trimming cost V 5 bases and J 0 bases, with 17 bases left between them. The CDR3 spans 18 residues. In germline, CDR1 is SGHTA, CDR2 FQGNSA. CDR3 in DNA: TGTGCCAGCAGCCTACGCGGGACAGTCAACTCTGGGGCCAACGTCCTGACTTTC. Encoded protein: CASSLRGTVNSGANVLTF.

CDR3 loop: CASSPASGGLKEQFF. The DNA of the CDR3 is TGTGCCAGCAGCCCCGCTAGCGGGGGTTTAAAGGAGCAGTTCTTC. The chain recombines TRBV7-9 with TRBJ2-1; 10 nucleotides match TRBD2. CDR1 and CDR2 from the germline V gene are SEHNR and FQNEAQ (reference sequence). This CDR3 contains 15 residues. Trimming took 5 bases from V and 10 from J; bases not matched to a gene: 11.

This chain connects TRBV29-1 to TRBJ2-2, with 9 nucleotides matching TRBD2. CDR1 and CDR2 (germline): SQVTM, ANQGSEA. The CDR3 is made up of 14 amino acids. Germline trimming cut 4 bases from V and 4 bases from J; bases unmatched to any gene: 4. The CDR3 bases are TGCAGCGTTGTAGCGGGGGCTCTCACCGGGGAGCTGTTTTTT. This codes for CSVVAGALTGELFF.

The V and J genes are TRBV6-2 or TRBV6-3 and TRBJ2-3; 12 bases align to TRBD2. V lost 4 bases, J lost 6 bases, and 5 bases stayed unmatched. Germline assignment: CDR1 MNHEY and CDR2 SVGEGT. There are 15 residues in the CDR3. CDR3 in amino acids: CASSSPSGGADTQYF. The CDR3 region has the DNA TGTGCCAGCAGTTCGCCTAGCGGGGGGGCCGATACGCAGTATTTT.

This chain connects TRBV25-1 to TRBJ2-7; 10 nucleotides line up with TRBD1. The CDR3 sequence is 16 residues long. Germline V gives CDR1 MGHDK, CDR2 SYGVNS. V lost 5 bases and J lost 0; bases outside the gene matches: 7. The CDR3 nucleotides read TGTGCCAGCAGTCAATCCGGGACAGGGGTCTCCTACGAGCAGTACTTC. Its protein is CASSQSGTGVSYEQYF.